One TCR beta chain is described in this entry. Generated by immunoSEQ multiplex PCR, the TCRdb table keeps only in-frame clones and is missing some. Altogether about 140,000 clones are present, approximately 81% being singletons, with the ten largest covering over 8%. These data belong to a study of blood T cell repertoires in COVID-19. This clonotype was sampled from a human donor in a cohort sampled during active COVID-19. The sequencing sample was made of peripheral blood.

The CDR3, as DNA: TGTGCCAGCAGCCAAGAGGGCAGGGGAAAAGCCGGGGAGCTGTTTTTT. Residues: CASSQEGRGKAGELFF. The chain has TRBV3-1 (or the pseudogene TRBV3-2) and TRBJ2-2, with D tentatively TRBD1 (6 bases). Trimming took off 0 bases at V and 6 bases at J, with 14 bases between the two ends. The CDR3 is 16 amino acids. Germline V gene sequence: CDR1 LGHDT, CDR2 YNNKEL (reference sequence).